This T cell receptor beta chain was profiled in a study of blood T cell repertoires in COVID-19. Study background: COVID-19 samples collected from the United States, Italy and Spain covered acute and convalescent phases. In each case, the material was cDNA or gDNA derived from T cells, B-cell-depleted T cells, or PBMCs.

Trimming cost V 5 bases and J 5 bases, with 12 bases left between them. The CDR3 runs 13 residues. In the authors' methods: Estimated nucleated cell counts came from reference gene primer amplification. This table comes from immunoSEQ multiplex PCR, and its TCRdb copy is limited to in-frame clones, with some not included. V and J calls and clone size are as listed in that table; D and trimming were resolved from the DNA. The sample has fewer than 350,000 clones, approximately 91% seen once; the top ten hold approximately 2.5%. The sequencing input was PBMCs or T cells enriched from blood (not recorded which). The chain joins TRBV12-3 or TRBV12-4 to TRBJ1-2; TRBD1 might be the D (6 bases). The source is a woman aged 40 to 50 with acute COVID-19. CDR3 sequence (DNA): TGTGCCAGCAGTCTAAAGGGGGGGTATGGCTACACCTTC. Protein sequence: CASSLKGGYGYTF.